This T cell receptor (beta chain) comes out of a study of control samples from healthy donors and cancer patients. The CDR3 spans 15 residues. The germline V gene has CDR1 SGHRS and CDR2 YFSETQ. V trimming: 0 bases; J trimming: 4 bases; junction bases outside the gene matches: 6. Only in-frame clones appear in the TCRdb table, and some are missing; sequencing was by immunoSEQ multiplex PCR. This sample yields about 410,000 clones, of which 75% to 95% are seen a single time; roughly 6.4% belongs to the top ten. This sequence joins TRBV5-1 and TRBJ2-7; 8 nucleotides line up with TRBD2. The source of this sequence is a man aged 35 to 55 with head and neck cancer. The sequenced sample was PBMCs. This chain's CDR3 is CASSLGGGGRYEQYF. DNA of the CDR3: TGCGCCAGCAGCTTGGGGGGCGGCGGGAGGTACGAGCAGTACTTC.